Presented here are 9 T cell receptor beta chains from one specimen sequenced in a study of T cell responses to AZD1222 COVID-19 vaccine. This table comes from immunoSEQ multiplex PCR, and its TCRdb copy is limited to in-frame clones, with some not included. Of more than 80,000 clones in the sample, over 75% were seen once. The sample was peripheral blood, taken on day 0 of AZD1222 vaccination. These receptors were collected from an adult in good health.

The chain joins TRBV5-1 to TRBJ1-1; D unresolved. V was trimmed by 4 bases and J by 1 base, leaving 11 bases between them. The CDR3 runs 14 residues. Germline V CDR1 and CDR2: SGHRS, YFSETQ. The DNA for the CDR3 is TGCGCCAGCAGCCCTACGACGGGGAACACTGAAGCTTTCTTT. Protein: CASSPTTGNTEAFF.

V is TRBV28 and J is TRBJ1-5; D gene uncertain. Germline-derived CDR1 and CDR2 are MDHEN and SYDVKM. This CDR3 contains 12 residues. The germline V and J ends were trimmed by 6 bases and 6 bases, with 9 bases remaining between them. In DNA form, the CDR3 reads TGTGCCAGCAGGGACGGAGGTCAGCCCCAGCATTTT. Amino acids: CASRDGGQPQHF.

The chain has TRBV30 and TRBJ1-1; a possible D gene is TRBD1 (5 bases). CDR1 and CDR2 (germline): GTSNPN, SVGIG (reference sequence). CDR3 length equals 13 residues. Trimming stripped 6 bases from V and 4 bases from J, with 15 bases between. The CDR3 protein is CACPNGGGTEAFF. The CDR3, as DNA: TGTGCCTGCCCCAACGGTGGGGGCACTGAAGCTTTCTTT.

This chain links TRBV5-4 with TRBJ1-4, with D unclear. The V and J ends lost 0 bases and 8 bases respectively, with 17 bases between them. CDR3 length equals 16 residues. Per germline, CDR1 SGHNT and CDR2 YYREEE (reference sequence). This CDR3 is CASSLDGGLPREKLFF. The CDR3, as DNA: TGTGCCAGCAGCTTGGATGGTGGGCTTCCCCGGGAAAAACTGTTTTTT.

The V and J genes are TRBV5-1 and TRBJ2-5; D is unresolved. Deletions cut 0 bases from V and 2 bases from J, with 8 bases between. The V gene's germline CDR1 is SGHRS and CDR2 YFSETQ. The length of the CDR3 is 14 residues. CDR3 loop: CASSLGANQETQYF. The CDR3 DNA reads as TGCGCCAGCAGCTTGGGGGCAAATCAAGAGACCCAGTACTTC. The full variable domain, rest sourced from reference TRBV5-1 and TRBJ2-5, is KAGVTQTPRYLIKTRGQQVTLSCSPISGHRSVSWYQQTPGQGLQFLFEYFSETQRNKGNFPGRFSGRQFSNSRSEMNVSTLELGDSALYLCASSLGANQETQYFGPGTRLLVL.

This chain links TRBV9 with TRBJ2-5; D is possibly TRBD1 (5 bases). Germline lookup yields CDR1 SGDLS and CDR2 YYNGEE. Trimming took off 1 base at V and 5 bases at J, with 15 bases between the two ends. The CDR3 sequence is 15 residues long. CDR3 sequence reads: CASSVSGQGRETQYF. The CDR3 bases are TGTGCCAGCAGCGTATCTGGGCAGGGCCGCGAGACCCAGTACTTC.

The rearrangement links TRBV29-1 to TRBJ2-1, with 7 bases that match TRBD2. J lost 4 bases, V lost 5 bases, and 5 bases had no gene match. Germline CDR1 reads SQVTM; CDR2 reads ANQGSEA. This CDR3 is built from 13 residues. In nucleotides, the CDR3 is TGCAGCGTTTGGGGGACTAATTACAATGAGCAGTTCTTC. Translating gives CSVWGTNYNEQFF.

The chain carries TRBV4-3 and TRBJ2-7; D remains unclear. Trimming cost V 0 bases and J 4 bases, with 10 bases left between them. Germline lookup yields CDR1 LGHNA and CDR2 YSLEER. There are 14 residues in the CDR3. The CDR3: CASSQDSKLYEQYF. DNA of the CDR3: TGCGCCAGCAGCCAAGACAGTAAGTTGTACGAGCAGTACTTC.

This chain links TRBV24-1 with TRBJ2-1; no definite D call. Trimming took off 3 bases at V and 10 bases at J, with 12 bases between the two ends. This CDR3 comprises 13 residues. Germline assignment: CDR1 KGHDR and CDR2 SFDVKD. The CDR3 nucleotides are TGTGCCACCAGTGATCCGACCGGGTGGGAGCAGTTCTTC. Translating it yields CATSDPTGWEQFF.